Included here is one TCR beta chain sequence, with context. Antigen: not known. The sample's time point: week 47, end of study. Vaccinated patients received 300 ug of mutant IDH1 20-mer peptide per dose, with topical imiquimod. The data originate from a study of a mutant IDH1 vaccine in newly diagnosed glioma. The method was immunoSEQ multiplex PCR; TCRdb's version includes in-frame clones alone and lacks a portion of them. The data hold 45,000 to 65,000 clones, with less than 65% observed a single time. V lost 7 bases, J lost 4 bases, and 13 bases lay in between. CDR1 is SQVTM, CDR2 ANQGSEA, per germline. The CDR3 spans 12 residues.

The TCR sequence derives from a man in his forties with glioma. Some clones in this sample may be carry-over from other donors' samples. This chain uses TRBV29-1 with TRBJ2-5; weak D call: TRBD2 (6 bases). Sequencing used peripheral blood mononuclear cells (PBMCs), obtained from a glioma patient whose treatment included an IDH1 peptide vaccine. CDR3 amino acids: CSAMGGGETQYF. As DNA, the CDR3 is TGCAGCGCGATGGGGGGAGGAGAGACCCAGTACTTC.